Reported below is one T cell receptor (beta chain). The data were obtained in a study of blood T cell repertoires in COVID-19. Overall study context: Donors in the United States, Italy and Spain gave samples during acute or convalescent COVID-19.

Assay: immunoSEQ multiplex PCR; the TCRdb copy retains only in-frame clones and omits some. The sample comprises about 270,000 clones, 86% of which are singletons, and roughly 9.8% rests with the top ten. This clonotype was sampled from a man aged 40-55 years who had recovered from COVID-19. The specimen sequenced was peripheral blood.

The CDR3 here is CASSLEQGWGYEQYF. The CDR3, as DNA: TGTGCCAGCAGCCTAGAACAGGGTTGGGGCTACGAGCAGTACTTC. The gene calls are TRBV7-2 and TRBJ2-7; D perhaps matches TRBD1 (6 bases). CDR1 is SGHTA and CDR2 is FQGNSA in the germline V gene. Trimming removed 5 bases from V and 3 bases from J, with 17 bases in between. The CDR3 runs 15 residues. The full variable domain, with the rest looked up from reference TRBV7-2 and TRBJ2-7, is GAGVSQSPSNKVTEKGKDVELRCDPISGHTALYWYRQSLGQGLEFLIYFQGNSAPDKSGLPSDRFSAERTGGSVSTLTIQRTQQEDSAVYLCASSLEQGWGYEQYFGPGTRLTVT.